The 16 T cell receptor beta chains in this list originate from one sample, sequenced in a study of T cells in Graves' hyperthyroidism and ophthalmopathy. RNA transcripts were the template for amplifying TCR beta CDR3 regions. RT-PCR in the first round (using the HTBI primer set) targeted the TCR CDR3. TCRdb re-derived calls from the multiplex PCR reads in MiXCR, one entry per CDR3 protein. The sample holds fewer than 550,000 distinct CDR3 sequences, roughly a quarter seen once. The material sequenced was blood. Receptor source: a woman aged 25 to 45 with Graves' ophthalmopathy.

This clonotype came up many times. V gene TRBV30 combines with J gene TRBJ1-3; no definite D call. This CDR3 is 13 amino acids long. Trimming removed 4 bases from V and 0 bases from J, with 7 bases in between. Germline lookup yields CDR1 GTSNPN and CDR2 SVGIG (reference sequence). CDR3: CAWTESSGNTIYF. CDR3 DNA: TGTGCCTGGACGGAGAGCTCTGGAAACACCATATATTTT.

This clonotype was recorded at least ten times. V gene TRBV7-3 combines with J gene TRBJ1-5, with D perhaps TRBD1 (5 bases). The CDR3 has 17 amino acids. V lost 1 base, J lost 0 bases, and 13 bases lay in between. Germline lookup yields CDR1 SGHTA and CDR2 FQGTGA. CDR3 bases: TGTGCCAGCAGCTTAATAGGGGACCTCTATAGCAATCAGCCCCAGCATTTT. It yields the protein CASSLIGDLYSNQPQHF.

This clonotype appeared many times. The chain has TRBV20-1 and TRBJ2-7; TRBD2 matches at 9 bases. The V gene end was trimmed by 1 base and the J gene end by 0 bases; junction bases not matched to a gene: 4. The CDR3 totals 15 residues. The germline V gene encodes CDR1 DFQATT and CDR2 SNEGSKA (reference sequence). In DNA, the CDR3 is TGCAGTGCTAGAGCAAATAGCGGGAGCTCCTACGAGCAGTACTTC. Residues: CSARANSGSSYEQYF.

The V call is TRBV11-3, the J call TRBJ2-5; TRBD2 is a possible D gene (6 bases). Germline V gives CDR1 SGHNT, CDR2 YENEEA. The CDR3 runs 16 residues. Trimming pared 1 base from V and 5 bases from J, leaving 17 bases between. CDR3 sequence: CASSLASTGVGETQYF. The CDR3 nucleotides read TGTGCCAGCAGCTTAGCCTCCACGGGGGTCGGGGAGACCCAGTACTTC.

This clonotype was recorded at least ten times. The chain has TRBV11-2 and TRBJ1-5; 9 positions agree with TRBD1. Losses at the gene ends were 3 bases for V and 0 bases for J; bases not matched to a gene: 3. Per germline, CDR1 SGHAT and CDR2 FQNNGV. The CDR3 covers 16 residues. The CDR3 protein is CASSLGGQGSNQPQHF. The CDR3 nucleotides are TGTGCCAGCAGCTTGGGGGGACAGGGTAGCAATCAGCCCCAGCATTTT. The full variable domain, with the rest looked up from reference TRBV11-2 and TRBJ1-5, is EAGVAQSPRYKIIEKRQSVAFWCNPISGHATLYWYQQILGQGPKLLIQFQNNGVVDDSQLPKDRFSAERLKGVDSTLKIQPAKLEDSAVYLCASSLGGQGSNQPQHFGDGTRLSIL.

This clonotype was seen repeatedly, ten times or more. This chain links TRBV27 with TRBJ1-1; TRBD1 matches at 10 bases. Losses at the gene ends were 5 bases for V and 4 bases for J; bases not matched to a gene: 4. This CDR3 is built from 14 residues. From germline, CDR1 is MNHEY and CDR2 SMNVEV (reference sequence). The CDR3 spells CASSDRTGGTEAFF. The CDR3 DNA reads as TGTGCCAGCAGTGACCGGACAGGGGGCACTGAAGCTTTCTTT.

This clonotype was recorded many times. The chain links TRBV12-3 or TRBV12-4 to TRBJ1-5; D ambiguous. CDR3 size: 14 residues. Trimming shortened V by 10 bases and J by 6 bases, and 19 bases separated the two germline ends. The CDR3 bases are TGTGCCAACCCCCGGAAAGCGGTGGGTCAGCCCCAGCATTTT. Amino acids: CANPRKAVGQPQHF.

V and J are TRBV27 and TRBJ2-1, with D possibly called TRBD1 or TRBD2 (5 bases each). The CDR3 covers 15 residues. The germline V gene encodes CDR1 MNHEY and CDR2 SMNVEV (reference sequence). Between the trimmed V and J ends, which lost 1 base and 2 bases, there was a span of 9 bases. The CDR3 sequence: CASSLLGVAYNEQFF. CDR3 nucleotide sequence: TGTGCCAGCAGTTTATTGGGGGTAGCCTACAATGAGCAGTTCTTC.

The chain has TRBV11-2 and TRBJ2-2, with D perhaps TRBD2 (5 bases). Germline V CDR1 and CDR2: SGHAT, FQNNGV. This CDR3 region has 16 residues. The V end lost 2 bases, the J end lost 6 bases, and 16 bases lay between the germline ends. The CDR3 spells CASSLMLELAAGELFF. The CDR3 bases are TGTGCCAGCAGCTTAATGCTGGAGCTAGCAGCCGGGGAGCTGTTTTTT. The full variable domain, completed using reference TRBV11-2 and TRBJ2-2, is EAGVAQSPRYKIIEKRQSVAFWCNPISGHATLYWYQQILGQGPKLLIQFQNNGVVDDSQLPKDRFSAERLKGVDSTLKIQPAKLEDSAVYLCASSLMLELAAGELFFGEGSRLTVL.

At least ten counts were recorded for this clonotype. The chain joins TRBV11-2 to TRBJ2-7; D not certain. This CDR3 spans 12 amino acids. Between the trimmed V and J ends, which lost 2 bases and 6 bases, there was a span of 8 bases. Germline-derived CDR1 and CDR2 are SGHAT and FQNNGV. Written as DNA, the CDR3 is TGTGCCAGCAGCTTAAGCATGACCGAGCAGTACTTC. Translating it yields CASSLSMTEQYF. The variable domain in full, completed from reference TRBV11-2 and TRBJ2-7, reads EAGVAQSPRYKIIEKRQSVAFWCNPISGHATLYWYQQILGQGPKLLIQFQNNGVVDDSQLPKDRFSAERLKGVDSTLKIQPAKLEDSAVYLCASSLSMTEQYFGPGTRLTVT.

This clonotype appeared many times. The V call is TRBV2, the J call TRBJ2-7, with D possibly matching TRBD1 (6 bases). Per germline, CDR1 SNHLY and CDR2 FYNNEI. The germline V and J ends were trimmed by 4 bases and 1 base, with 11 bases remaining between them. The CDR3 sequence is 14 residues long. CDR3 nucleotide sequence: TGTGCCAGCAGTGCCCCAGGGACATCCTACGAGCAGTACTTC. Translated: CASSAPGTSYEQYF.

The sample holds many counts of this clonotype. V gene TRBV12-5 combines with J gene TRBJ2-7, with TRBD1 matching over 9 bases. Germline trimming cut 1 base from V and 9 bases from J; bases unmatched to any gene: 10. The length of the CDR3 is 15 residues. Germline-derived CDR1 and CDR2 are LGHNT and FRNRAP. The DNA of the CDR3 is TGTGCTAGTGGTTTGGACGGGACAGGGCACGTCGGGCAGTACTTC. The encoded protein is CASGLDGTGHVGQYF.

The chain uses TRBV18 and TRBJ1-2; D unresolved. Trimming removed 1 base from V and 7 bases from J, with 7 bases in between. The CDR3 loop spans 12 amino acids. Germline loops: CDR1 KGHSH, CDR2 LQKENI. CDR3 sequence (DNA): TGTGCCAGCTCACCACTCTCTCCTGGCTACACCTTC. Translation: CASSPLSPGYTF.

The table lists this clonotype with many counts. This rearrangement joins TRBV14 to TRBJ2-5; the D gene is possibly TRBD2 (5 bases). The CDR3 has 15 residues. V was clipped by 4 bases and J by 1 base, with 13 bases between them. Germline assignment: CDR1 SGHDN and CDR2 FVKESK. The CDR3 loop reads CASSPNPGIQETQYF. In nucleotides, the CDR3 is TGTGCCAGCAGCCCCAACCCCGGGATCCAAGAGACCCAGTACTTC.

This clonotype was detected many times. The CDR3 loop is CASSSLSEAFF. The CDR3 nucleotides are TGTGCCAGCAGCTCCCTTAGTGAAGCTTTCTTT. The V call is TRBV7-9, the J call TRBJ1-1; D gene unclear. Germline lookup yields CDR1 SEHNR and CDR2 FQNEAQ (reference sequence). V gave up 4 bases and J gave up 7 bases, with 7 bases separating them. CDR3 length: 11 amino acids.

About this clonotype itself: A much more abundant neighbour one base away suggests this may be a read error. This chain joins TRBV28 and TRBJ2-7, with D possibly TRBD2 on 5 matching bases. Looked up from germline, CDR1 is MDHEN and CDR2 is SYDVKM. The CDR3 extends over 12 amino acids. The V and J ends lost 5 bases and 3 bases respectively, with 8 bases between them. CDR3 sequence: CASSEGNYEQYF. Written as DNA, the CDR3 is TGTGCCAGCAGTGAGGGCAACTACGAGCAGTACTTC.